One T cell receptor beta chain is described in this entry. In the original processing: Amplification of reference gene primers provided the estimated nucleated cell counts. Produced via immunoSEQ multiplex PCR; TCRdb's table is partial and in-frame only. V and J calls and clone size follow that table, whereas D and trimming were derived from the DNA. The data hold hundreds of thousands of clones, with roughly 89% observed a single time. The CDR3 is 16 amino acids. Germline CDR1 reads SGHAT; CDR2 reads FQNNGV. V lost 1 base to trimming and J lost 3 bases; unmatched junction nucleotides: 3. The entry originates in a study of blood T cell repertoires in COVID-19. At the level of the study: The study drew acute and convalescent COVID-19 samples from the United States, Italy and Spain. PBMCs, B-cell-depleted T cells, or T cells were the source of the cDNA or gDNA that made up the material.

The sample taken for sequencing was peripheral blood. This clonotype was sampled from a woman younger than 30 who had recovered from COVID-19. The J gene is TRBJ2-2, the V gene TRBV11-2; TRBD2 matches 9 bases. CDR3 in amino acids: CASSLGLAGYTGELFF. The CDR3 DNA follows: TGTGCCAGCAGCTTAGGGCTAGCGGGATACACCGGGGAGCTGTTTTTT.